The sample holds a few counts of the clone carrying this T cell receptor beta chain. TCRdb recomputed calls from the 5' RACE reads with MiXCR, one row per CDR3 protein. In the table there are more than 400,000 distinct CDR3 sequences, approximately 16% of which are singletons. The CDR3 totals 14 residues. J gave up 4 bases and V 4 bases, and 2 bases lay outside the gene matches. CDR1 and CDR2 (germline): KGHDR, SFDVKD. The entry originates in a study of identical twins. The data were also submitted as part of a second study, on yellow fever vaccine responses in identical twins.

The sequence came from a woman younger than 35 in good health. The chain is built from TRBV24-1 and TRBJ2-2, with 7 bases that match TRBD1. The material sequenced was CD4+ T cells sorted from blood. The CDR3 sequence: CATSERGRTGELFF. The CDR3 DNA is TGTGCCACCAGTGAGAGGGGGCGCACCGGGGAGCTGTTTTTT.